This T cell receptor (beta chain) was identified during a study of T-cell reconstitution after alpha-beta-depleted transplantation in children (dated by TCRdb to about 2016). In terms of the full investigation: Using TCR repertoire profiling, the study followed T-cell immune reconstitution in a quantitative way in children after TCRalphabeta/CD19-depleted allogeneic hematopoietic cell transplantation.

Comment on this clonotype: The antigen it binds to is not known. No base quality information exists; no much larger clone differs at one position.

The germline V gene provides CDR1 MDHEN and CDR2 SYDVKM. Between the V and J ends, shortened by 6 bases and 2 bases respectively, the junction contains 9 bases. The CDR3 has 13 amino acids, counting the end cysteine and phenylalanine. The CDR3 DNA has 39 bases and is translated from base 1. In the paper's terms, the treatment or condition label means: allogeneic hematopoietic cell transplantation with graft depleted of TCRalphabeta T cells and CD19 B cells. TCRalphabeta/CD19-depleted allogeneic hematopoietic cell grafts were given to the transplant recipients, all of whom were children. The protocol used for the library was PCR. TCRdb names Illumina HiSeq 2500 as the instrument used. To normalize quantification of the TCRbeta repertoire, the TCR libraries were built with molecular barcoding that relied on unique molecular identifiers. TCRdb redid the processing of the public reads, applying fastp at Q25 and MiXCR, and retained in-frame beta chains. When rows share a CDR3 protein, they turn into one entry using the most common DNA and genes. This sample comprises 700,000 to 950,000 distinct CDR3 sequences, around 15% of them detected only once. The ten top clones hold 5% of the sample.

Results and caveats for the whole study, not just this receptor: Over the following months the frequencies of hyperexpanded clones went down, and after one year T-cell counts and TCRbeta diversity were mostly credited to newly produced T cells. The apparently early alphabetaT-cell count recovery about two months after transplant was reportedly dependent on only several hundred rapidly expanded clones derived from non-depleted graft cells. In some patients, the high TCRbeta diversity seen at day 60 was put down to recipient T cells and intrathymic progenitors that had survived conditioning.

Here the sequenced sample was PBMCs, mostly from graft donor cells, taken 360 days after TCRalphabeta/CD19-depleted stem cell transplant. The sequence was obtained from a male patient younger than 18 who had a stem cell transplant for acute lymphoblastic leukemia, so the T cells may come from the graft donor. Recombination linked TRBV28 to TRBJ2-3, and TRBD1 may be the D gene, going by 5 matching bases. The CDR3 protein: CASRRQLTDTQYF. Here is the DNA: TGTGCCAGCAGAAGACAGCTCACAGATACGCAGTATTTT.